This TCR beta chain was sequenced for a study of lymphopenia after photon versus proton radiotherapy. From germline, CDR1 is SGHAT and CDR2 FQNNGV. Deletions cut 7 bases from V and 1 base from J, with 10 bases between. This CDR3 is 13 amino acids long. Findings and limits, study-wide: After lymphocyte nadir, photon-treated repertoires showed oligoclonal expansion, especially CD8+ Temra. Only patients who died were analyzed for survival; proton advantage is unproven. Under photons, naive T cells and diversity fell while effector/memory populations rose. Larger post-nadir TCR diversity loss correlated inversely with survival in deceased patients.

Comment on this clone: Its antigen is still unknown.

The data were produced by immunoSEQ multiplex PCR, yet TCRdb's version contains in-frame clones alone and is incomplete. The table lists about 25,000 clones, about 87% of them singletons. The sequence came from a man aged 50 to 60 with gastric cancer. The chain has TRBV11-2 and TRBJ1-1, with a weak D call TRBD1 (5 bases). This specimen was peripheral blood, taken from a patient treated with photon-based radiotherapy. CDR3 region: CASKLGQNTEAFF. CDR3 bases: TGTGCCAGCAAACTCGGACAGAACACTGAAGCTTTCTTT.